These 30 T cell receptor beta chains share one sample of origin, sequenced in a study of CD8 T cells in Susac syndrome. cDNA came from approximately 0.5 to 1 ug RNA primed by random hexamers. TCRdb re-called the immunoSEQ multiplex PCR reads through MiXCR, storing one row per CDR3 protein. The data show some 400,000 distinct CDR3 sequences, with roughly 85% seen just once and approximately 0.12% held by the top ten. Sequences were obtained from CD8+ T cells from PBMCs. The source of these receptors is a human donor with multiple sclerosis.

V and J are TRBV7-6 and TRBJ1-3; 7 nucleotides line up with TRBD1. Per germline, CDR1 SGHVS and CDR2 FNYEAQ. After removal of 5 bases from V and 10 bases from J, the junction contained 8 bases not matched to a gene. The length of the CDR3 is 13 residues. For the CDR3, the DNA is TGTGCCAGCAGCCTGAGGACAGGAGGAACCATATATTTT. Protein product: CASSLRTGGTIYF.

The V call is TRBV27, the J call TRBJ2-1; D is unresolved. V was cut by 4 bases and J by 5 bases, with 15 bases left in between. CDR3 size: 15 residues. Germline CDR1 MNHEY, CDR2 SMNVEV (reference sequence). In nucleotides, the CDR3 is TGTGCCAGCAGTTATTTTCTACTGGGCCACAATGAGCAGTTCTTC. Amino acid sequence: CASSYFLLGHNEQFF.

The table lists this clonotype with a few counts. The chain employs TRBV4-1 and TRBJ2-3, with a weak D call TRBD1 (6 bases). Germline CDR1 MGHRA, CDR2 YSYEKL. The CDR3 totals 15 residues. Trimming removed 0 bases at V and 6 bases at J, with 13 bases between. The CDR3: CASSQEGRGADTQYF. The CDR3 bases are TGCGCCAGCAGCCAAGAGGGCAGGGGAGCCGATACGCAGTATTTT.

The chain uses TRBV27 and TRBJ2-1; no clear D. The germline V gene has CDR1 MNHEY and CDR2 SMNVEV (reference sequence). Trimming took off 5 bases at V and 7 bases at J, with 12 bases between the two ends. This CDR3 is 13 amino acids long. The chain's CDR3 is CASSLDPGNEQFF. The CDR3 DNA is TGTGCCAGCAGTCTCGATCCCGGAAATGAGCAGTTCTTC.

This chain links TRBV30 with TRBJ2-7, with a tentative D call TRBD1 (5 bases). Germline values: CDR1 GTSNPN, CDR2 SVGIG (reference sequence). The CDR3 is 13 amino acids. The V end lost 0 bases, the J end lost 2 bases, and 8 bases lay between the germline ends. The CDR3 spells CAWSVGAPYEQYF. CDR3 sequence (DNA): TGTGCCTGGAGTGTAGGGGCCCCCTACGAGCAGTACTTC.

J is TRBJ1-2 and V is TRBV19; no firm D call. Germline CDR1 and CDR2: LNHDA and SQIVND (reference sequence). The V end was cut by 8 bases, the J end by 8 bases, with 18 bases between. CDR3 length: 13 residues. Written as DNA, the CDR3 is TGTGCCAGTCATGCGGGCGGTGCCGGGGGCTACACCTTC. Translation gives CASHAGGAGGYTF.

The gene calls are TRBV7-2 and TRBJ2-7; TRBD1 agrees at 9 bases. V lost 1 base and J lost 5; bases outside the gene matches: 6. There are 15 residues in the CDR3. Germline values: CDR1 SGHTA, CDR2 FQGNSA. CDR3 amino acids: CASSLVGTGRNEQYF. The CDR3 DNA reads as TGTGCCAGCAGCTTAGTAGGGACAGGGCGCAACGAGCAGTACTTC.

The chain links TRBV19 to TRBJ2-5, with unresolved D. The CDR3 length is 13 residues. CDR1 and CDR2 (germline): LNHDA, SQIVND (reference sequence). V gave up 8 bases and J gave up 1 base, with 11 bases separating them. CDR3 DNA: TGTGCCAGTCGAAAAGATATCCAAGAGACCCAGTACTTC. Encoded protein: CASRKDIQETQYF.

The chain recombines TRBV12-3 or TRBV12-4 with TRBJ2-2, with 8 bases fitting TRBD2. V lost 6 bases and J lost 5; bases outside the gene matches: 11. The CDR3 is 16 residues long. The DNA of the CDR3 is TGTGCCAGCAGCCCTTTAGCGGGACCGAGAACCGGGGAGCTGTTTTTT. Its translation is CASSPLAGPRTGELFF.

The genes are TRBV19 and TRBJ2-3; D may be TRBD1 (6 bases). CDR3 size: 14 residues. Germline lookup yields CDR1 LNHDA and CDR2 SQIVND (reference sequence). The germline V and J ends were trimmed by 5 bases and 2 bases, with 11 bases remaining between them. The chain's CDR3 is CASSFGQHTDTQYF. In DNA, the CDR3 is TGTGCCAGTAGTTTTGGACAGCACACAGATACGCAGTATTTT.

The table lists this clonotype with a count of one. The rearrangement joins TRBV6-1 to TRBJ1-1; 10 nucleotides agree with TRBD1. CDR3 length equals 15 residues. Germline values: CDR1 MNHNS, CDR2 SASEGT. Trimming at V came to 7 bases and at J to 2 bases, leaving 7 bases not matched to a gene. In DNA, the CDR3 is TGTGCCAGCAACTTCGGGACAGGGGAAAACACTGAAGCTTTCTTT. It is translated as CASNFGTGENTEAFF.

This chain joins TRBV28 and TRBJ2-1; perhaps TRBD2 as D (7 bases). The CDR3 has 14 amino acids. Trimming shortened V by 6 bases and J by 8 bases, and 17 bases separated the two germline ends. Per the germline V gene, CDR1 is MDHEN and CDR2 is SYDVKM. The CDR3 region has the DNA TGTGCCAGCAGCCGGAACACGGGGGGCTATGAGCAGTTCTTC. This translates into CASSRNTGGYEQFF.

In DNA form, the CDR3 reads TGTGCCAGCAGTGACTCATCAGAAAACACCGGGGAGCTGTTTTTT. It codes for CASSDSSENTGELFF. V and J are TRBV6-4 and TRBJ2-2; no clear D. The germline CDR1 and CDR2 sequences are MRHNA and SNTAGT. V lost 0 bases and J lost 2, with 7 bases in between. This CDR3 region has 15 residues.

This clonotype was seen only once. The chain combines TRBV4-1 with TRBJ2-1, with 7 bases that match TRBD2. CDR1 and CDR2 from the germline V gene are MGHRA and YSYEKL. The CDR3 loop spans 17 amino acids. Germline trimming cut 1 base from V and 8 bases from J; bases unmatched to any gene: 14. DNA of the CDR3: TGCGCCAGCAGCCAAGTGATGGGGGGACTAACTTTTTATGAGCAGTTCTTC. Protein: CASSQVMGGLTFYEQFF.

The genes are TRBV4-1 and TRBJ1-2, with D uncertain. Germline CDR1 and CDR2: MGHRA and YSYEKL. V lost 6 bases to trimming and J lost 1 base, with 15 bases between them. This CDR3 is built from 15 residues. The CDR3 is CASRPERTGNYGYTF. CDR3 sequence (DNA): TGCGCCAGCAGACCTGAAAGGACGGGTAACTATGGCTACACCTTC.

This clonotype was observed a few times. The CDR3 bases are TGTGCCAGCAGCCCGACAGGGGACACTGAAGCTTTCTTT. Translating it yields CASSPTGDTEAFF. This chain connects TRBV7-9 to TRBJ1-1; 8 bases are a match to TRBD1. The V gene's germline CDR1 is SEHNR and CDR2 FQNEAQ (reference sequence). CDR3 size: 13 residues. V lost 5 bases, J lost 3 bases, and 2 bases stayed unmatched.

The chain combines TRBV27 with TRBJ2-7, with D unresolved. V gave up 3 bases and J gave up 2 bases, with 8 bases separating them. The germline gives CDR1 MNHEY, CDR2 SMNVEV (reference sequence). The CDR3 is made up of 13 amino acids. CDR3 bases: TGTGCCAGCAGTTTTAACGGAGCCTACGAGCAGTACTTC. Translation: CASSFNGAYEQYF.

The J gene is TRBJ2-1, the V gene TRBV6-5, with 11 bases identical to TRBD2. The germline V gene has CDR1 MNHEY and CDR2 SVGAGI. V gave up 9 bases and J gave up 7 bases; unmatched junction bases: 11. The CDR3 is 15 residues long. The CDR3 DNA sequence: TGTGCCAGTACACCCGCTAGCGGGGGGTTGAATGAGCAGTTCTTC. It yields the protein CASTPASGGLNEQFF.

Here the CDR3 DNA reads TGTGCCAGCGCGGTAAGAGGCCTCGGCTCGGACTGGGCTTTCTTT. Encoded protein: CASAVRGLGSDWAFF. The chain recombines TRBV28 with TRBJ1-1; D remains unclear. CDR3 length: 15 amino acids. The germline V gene has CDR1 MDHEN and CDR2 SYDVKM. V lost 8 bases to trimming and J lost 11 bases, with 27 bases between them.

This rearrangement joins TRBV28 to TRBJ2-7; 8 nucleotides line up with TRBD1. Germline values: CDR1 MDHEN, CDR2 SYDVKM. Unmatched junction bases numbered 6, after V lost 6 bases and J lost 2 bases. This CDR3 region has 14 residues. The CDR3 bases are TGTGCCAGCAGAGGGACAGGCGGGCCCTACGAGCAGTACTTC. Translated, it gives CASRGTGGPYEQYF.

V gene TRBV7-9 combines with J gene TRBJ2-3; 9 bases fit TRBD2. Germline V gene data show CDR1 as SEHNR and CDR2 as FQNEAQ (reference sequence). The CDR3 length is 17 residues. Trimming removed 9 bases from V and 2 bases from J; junction bases left unmatched: 15. For the CDR3, the DNA is TGTGCCAGTCGGTCGAGCGGGGGGTATACAGTCACAGATACGCAGTATTTT. It yields the protein CASRSSGGYTVTDTQYF.

The chain has TRBV6-1 and TRBJ2-6; TRBD2 might be the D (5 bases). Germline loops: CDR1 MNHNS, CDR2 SASEGT. The CDR3 extends over 17 amino acids. The V end lost 9 bases, the J end lost 0 bases, and 18 bases lay between the germline ends. The CDR3: CASLRGSTPSGANVLTF. In nucleotides, the CDR3 is TGTGCCAGTCTGAGAGGGAGTACGCCCTCTGGGGCCAACGTCCTGACTTTC.

This rearrangement joins TRBV7-9 to TRBJ2-3; possibly TRBD2 for D (5 bases). Germline CDR1 SEHNR, CDR2 FQNEAQ (reference sequence). The CDR3 has 14 amino acids. The V gene lost 7 bases and the J gene lost 2 bases, with 13 bases spanning the gap. CDR3: CASTAETITDTQYF. The CDR3 DNA reads as TGTGCCAGCACCGCGGAGACTATCACAGATACGCAGTATTTT.

The V and J genes are TRBV12-3 or TRBV12-4 and TRBJ1-3; D unclear. V was trimmed by 6 bases and J by 4 bases, leaving 16 bases between them. The CDR3 sequence is 15 residues long. In DNA, the CDR3 is TGTGCCAGCAGCCTTGCAGGAGGAGGGGGAAACACCATATATTTT. It translates to CASSLAGGGGNTIYF.

The rearrangement uses TRBV19 and TRBJ2-1; D is undetermined. The length of the CDR3 is 15 residues. CDR1 LNHDA and CDR2 SQIVND come from the germline V gene (reference sequence). The V and J ends lost 3 bases and 0 bases respectively, with 9 bases between them. DNA of the CDR3: TGTGCCAGTAGTATCGGGCAACCCTCCTACAATGAGCAGTTCTTC. Residues: CASSIGQPSYNEQFF.

The chain is built from TRBV7-9 and TRBJ2-3; 8 nucleotides agree with TRBD2. There are 15 residues in the CDR3. Losses at the gene ends were 2 bases for V and 2 bases for J; bases not matched to a gene: 3. Germline values: CDR1 SEHNR, CDR2 FQNEAQ (reference sequence). The CDR3 reads CASSLIAGTTDTQYF. CDR3 bases: TGTGCCAGCAGCTTAATAGCGGGGACCACAGATACGCAGTATTTT.

This chain's CDR3 is CASSILEGAQPQHF. The CDR3 DNA follows: TGTGCCAGTAGTATATTGGAGGGAGCGCAGCCCCAGCATTTT. This sequence joins TRBV19 and TRBJ1-5; D is uncertain. Germline V gene sequence: CDR1 LNHDA, CDR2 SQIVND (reference sequence). This CDR3 is 14 amino acids long. Trimming removed 2 bases at V and 7 bases at J, with 12 bases between.

The chain recombines TRBV15 with TRBJ1-5, with D tentatively TRBD1 (6 bases). The CDR3 has 16 residues. Per germline, CDR1 LNHNV and CDR2 YYDKDF (reference sequence). Trimming took 5 bases from V and 4 from J, leaving 18 bases between them. This CDR3 is CATSLLDRLGNQPQHF. Here the CDR3 DNA reads TGTGCCACCAGCCTACTTGACAGGTTAGGAAATCAGCCCCAGCATTTT.

This clonotype was counted only a few times. The V gene is TRBV20-1, the J gene TRBJ1-1, with unresolved D. V was pared by 1 base and J by 0 bases, with 9 bases between. Germline V gene data show CDR1 as DFQATT and CDR2 as SNEGSKA (reference sequence). The CDR3 runs to 14 residues. In DNA form, the CDR3 reads TGCAGTGCTAGAGGAACAGAAATGAACACTGAAGCTTTCTTT. Amino acid sequence: CSARGTEMNTEAFF.

The V and J genes are TRBV27 and TRBJ2-7; weak D call: TRBD1 (6 bases). This CDR3 region has 15 residues. From germline, CDR1 is MNHEY and CDR2 SMNVEV (reference sequence). Trimming took off 5 bases at V and 0 bases at J, with 14 bases between the two ends. This CDR3 reads CASSGRTGPSYEQYF. Here the CDR3 DNA reads TGTGCCAGCAGTGGTCGCACAGGGCCCTCCTACGAGCAGTACTTC.